A selection of T cell receptor beta chains follows, all from one sample in a study of regulatory T cells in long-lasting Graves disease. Each CDR3 protein is one row after TCRdb ran MiXCR on the multiplex PCR reads. The table lists about 420,000 distinct CDR3 sequences, roughly 15% of them singletons. These data were also filed under a second study, of T cells in Graves' hyperthyroidism and ophthalmopathy.

The material sequenced was peripheral blood mononuclear cells (PBMCs), taken at new diagnosis, from a patient treated with antithyroid drugs. The receptors originated from a woman in her late teens or twenties with Graves disease. CDR3s include the opening cysteine and the closing phenylalanine or tryptophan. The D gene is left open where the match is weak. The listing skips clone size in some rows; elsewhere it reads once, few, many or a size class.

CDR3 protein: CASSASENTGELFF
V gene: TRBV6-1
J gene: TRBJ2-2
D gene: .
clone size: .

CDR3 protein: CASSVFWTGIMNTEAFF
V gene: TRBV6-2/TRBV6-3
J gene: TRBJ1-1
D gene: TRBD1
clone size: few

CDR3 protein: CASSTSTSGGEQETQYF
V gene: TRBV4-2
J gene: TRBJ2-5
D gene: TRBD2
clone size: .

CDR3 protein: CASSQVRYSYEQYF
V gene: TRBV3-1
J gene: TRBJ2-7
D gene: .
clone size: .

CDR3 protein: CASKQGPSNQPQHF
V gene: TRBV6-1
J gene: TRBJ1-5
D gene: .
clone size: .

CDR3 protein: CSVSREAGELFF
V gene: TRBV29-1
J gene: TRBJ2-2
D gene: .
clone size: few

CDR3 protein: CASSLTPESYNERFF
V gene: TRBV5-1
J gene: TRBJ2-1
D gene: .
clone size: .

CDR3 protein: CASSYSGTMGYTGELFF
V gene: TRBV6-2/TRBV6-3
J gene: TRBJ2-2
D gene: .
clone size: .

CDR3 protein: CASSLNPQPGVEQFF
V gene: TRBV11-3
J gene: TRBJ2-1
D gene: .
clone size: many

CDR3 protein: CASSLGGGWQETQYF
V gene: TRBV7-2
J gene: TRBJ2-5
D gene: .
clone size: .

CDR3 protein: CATSDDSGRARDEQFF
V gene: TRBV24-1
J gene: TRBJ2-1
D gene: TRBD2
clone size: few

CDR3 protein: CASSPLGRAHGQYF
V gene: TRBV5-1
J gene: TRBJ2-7
D gene: .
clone size: .

CDR3 protein: CASSHLAGAGTDTQYF
V gene: TRBV14
J gene: TRBJ2-3
D gene: TRBD2
clone size: once

CDR3 protein: CASSFGVLSSYNEQFF
V gene: TRBV5-1
J gene: TRBJ2-1
D gene: .
clone size: many

CDR3 protein: CASSLAGGTAGELFF
V gene: TRBV7-2
J gene: TRBJ2-2
D gene: .
clone size: many

CDR3 protein: CASSKTSGRTAGENIQYF
V gene: TRBV6-2/TRBV6-3
J gene: TRBJ2-4
D gene: TRBD2
clone size: many

CDR3 protein: CASSFTNGRLAGYTGELFF
V gene: TRBV27
J gene: TRBJ2-2
D gene: TRBD2
clone size: many

CDR3 protein: CASSFGWSSRVRTDTQYF
V gene: TRBV7-9
J gene: TRBJ2-3
D gene: .
clone size: many

CDR3 protein: CASSPNPGRAYNEQFF
V gene: TRBV28
J gene: TRBJ2-1
D gene: .
clone size: many

CDR3 protein: CASSSENSSTTDTQYF
V gene: TRBV5-8
J gene: TRBJ2-3
D gene: .
clone size: many

CDR3 protein: CASSTGFTEAFF
V gene: TRBV5-1
J gene: TRBJ1-1
D gene: .
clone size: .

CDR3 protein: CAGRPPPGQASGNEQFF
V gene: TRBV28
J gene: TRBJ2-1
D gene: TRBD1
clone size: few

CDR3 protein: CASRMAATNEKLFF
V gene: TRBV7-2
J gene: TRBJ1-4
D gene: .
clone size: many

CDR3 protein: CAISEGLAGVEQYF
V gene: TRBV10-3
J gene: TRBJ2-7
D gene: TRBD2
clone size: few

CDR3 protein: CASSERTGQETQFF
V gene: TRBV25-1
J gene: .
D gene: TRBD1
clone size: .

CDR3 protein: CSARDLLALEYEQYF
V gene: TRBV20-1
J gene: TRBJ2-7
D gene: .
clone size: many

CDR3 protein: CAISDLEQGSYEQYF
V gene: TRBV10-3
J gene: TRBJ2-7
D gene: .
clone size: many

CDR3 protein: CASSLKGTSGETQYF
V gene: TRBV5-1
J gene: TRBJ2-5
D gene: .
clone size: .

CDR3 protein: CASGRDRGFNEQFF
V gene: TRBV2
J gene: TRBJ2-1
D gene: TRBD1
clone size: many

CDR3 protein: CASSLLTRQATDTQYF
V gene: TRBV5-6
J gene: TRBJ2-3
D gene: .
clone size: many

CDR3 protein: CASSDIGQGFFEQYF
V gene: TRBV7-8
J gene: TRBJ2-7
D gene: TRBD1
clone size: many

CDR3 protein: CASTWRGGAYEQYF
V gene: TRBV5-6
J gene: TRBJ2-7
D gene: .
clone size: .

CDR3 protein: CASAAGVVNEQFF
V gene: TRBV2
J gene: TRBJ2-1
D gene: TRBD2
clone size: few

CDR3 protein: CASTPGQAYNEQYF
V gene: TRBV12-3/TRBV12-4
J gene: .
D gene: TRBD1
clone size: once

CDR3 protein: CSGTTGVNTEAFF
V gene: TRBV29-1
J gene: TRBJ1-1
D gene: TRBD1
clone size: many

CDR3 protein: CASSSYRGRNSYNEQFF
V gene: TRBV28
J gene: TRBJ2-1
D gene: TRBD1
clone size: few

CDR3 protein: CASRSPTGTSNQPQHF
V gene: TRBV2
J gene: TRBJ1-5
D gene: .
clone size: .

CDR3 protein: CASSKRGAGETDTQYF
V gene: TRBV11-1
J gene: TRBJ2-3
D gene: .
clone size: many

CDR3 protein: CSVVDVRAGELFF
V gene: TRBV29-1
J gene: TRBJ2-2
D gene: .
clone size: many

CDR3 protein: CSARDPGDYEQYF
V gene: TRBV20-1
J gene: TRBJ2-7
D gene: .
clone size: .

CDR3 protein: CASSRQRDTDTQYF
V gene: TRBV19
J gene: TRBJ2-3
D gene: TRBD2
clone size: few

CDR3 protein: CASSFGSNSPLHF
V gene: TRBV12-3/TRBV12-4
J gene: TRBJ1-6
D gene: .
clone size: many

CDR3 protein: CASCGTLTSGKAYNEQFF
V gene: TRBV12-3/TRBV12-4
J gene: TRBJ2-1
D gene: TRBD2
clone size: many

CDR3 protein: CASSLGGDWYQETQYF
V gene: TRBV7-8
J gene: TRBJ2-5
D gene: .
clone size: .

CDR3 protein: CASSWGLYTEAFF
V gene: TRBV7-2
J gene: TRBJ1-1
D gene: .
clone size: many

CDR3 protein: CAISGGRNTGELFF
V gene: TRBV10-3
J gene: TRBJ2-2
D gene: .
clone size: many

CDR3 protein: CASSFGSGRGDTGELFF
V gene: TRBV27
J gene: TRBJ2-2
D gene: TRBD2
clone size: few

CDR3 protein: CASSSSWQGNYGYTF
V gene: TRBV27
J gene: TRBJ1-2
D gene: .
clone size: few

CDR3 protein: CASSHRAGGRGSYEQYF
V gene: TRBV5-1
J gene: TRBJ2-7
D gene: .
clone size: many

CDR3 protein: CASSQRTSGTDTQYF
V gene: TRBV11-2
J gene: TRBJ2-3
D gene: TRBD2
clone size: many

CDR3 protein: CASSLPALGLAGEQFF
V gene: TRBV7-6
J gene: TRBJ2-1
D gene: TRBD2
clone size: few

CDR3 protein: CASSLAFTVQETQYF
V gene: TRBV7-8
J gene: TRBJ2-5
D gene: .
clone size: many

CDR3 protein: CASRGLLEQFF
V gene: TRBV7-2
J gene: TRBJ2-1
D gene: TRBD2
clone size: .

CDR3 protein: CASSRPPTGDRHEQYF
V gene: TRBV19
J gene: TRBJ2-7
D gene: TRBD1
clone size: few

CDR3 protein: CASGAEVTQYF
V gene: TRBV5-1
J gene: .
D gene: .
clone size: .

CDR3 protein: CASSSTGTLQETQYF
V gene: TRBV28
J gene: TRBJ2-5
D gene: .
clone size: many